Below are 18 T cell receptor beta chains sequenced from a single sample in a study of naive and memory T cell subsets. The library had UMIs added by 3' ligation of an oligonucleotide to TCR cDNA. Amplification of ligated cDNA took four PCR rounds with SP2 and nested alpha and beta constant primers. Each CDR3 protein is one row after TCRdb ran MiXCR on the 5' RACE reads. The data contain roughly 60,000 distinct CDR3 sequences, around 7.3% of them singletons. Every receptor here comes from a male donor in good health.

This clonotype has more than one count but fewer than ten. The chain has TRBV20-1 and TRBJ2-7, with D perhaps TRBD1 (5 bases). CDR3 length: 14 residues. Germline lookup yields CDR1 DFQATT and CDR2 SNEGSKA (reference sequence). V dropped 3 bases and J dropped 3 bases, with 15 bases sitting between them. CDR3 amino acids: CSASPAGNRYEQYF. CDR3 in DNA: TGCAGTGCTAGCCCGGCAGGGAACCGCTACGAGCAGTACTTC.

This clonotype came up a few times. V usage is TRBV11-1 and J usage is TRBJ2-5; 11 nucleotides match TRBD2. The V gene's germline CDR1 is SGHAT and CDR2 FQDESV (reference sequence). V was pared by 3 bases and J by 1 base, with 4 bases of the junction left unmatched. This CDR3 is 16 amino acids long. The CDR3 DNA is TGTGCCAGCAGCTTCCTAGCGGGAGGACTCCAAGAGACCCAGTACTTC. This gives the protein CASSFLAGGLQETQYF. Drawing the rest from reference TRBV11-1 and TRBJ2-5, the complete variable domain is EAEVAQSPRYKITEKSQAVAFWCDPISGHATLYWYRQILGQGPELLVQFQDESVVDDSQLPKDRFSAERLKGVDSTLKIQPAELGDSAMYLCASSFLAGGLQETQYFGPGTRLLVL.

This clonotype has more than one count but fewer than ten. V usage is TRBV20-1 and J usage is TRBJ2-7, with 9 bases lining up with TRBD2. CDR3 length equals 15 residues. Germline V CDR1 and CDR2: DFQATT, SNEGSKA (reference sequence). J was trimmed by 6 bases and V by 0 bases; bases with no gene match: 9. This CDR3 is CSARDVAGGPVEQYF. CDR3 nucleotides: TGCAGTGCTAGAGATGTGGCGGGGGGGCCGGTCGAGCAGTACTTC.

This clonotype has a count of ten or more. CDR3 in amino acids: CAISVGGRETQYF. The CDR3, as DNA: TGTGCCATCAGTGTAGGTGGTCGGGAGACCCAGTACTTC. The chain has TRBV10-3 and TRBJ2-5; no reliable D call. Between the trimmed V and J ends, which lost 4 bases and 5 bases, there was a span of 11 bases. CDR3 length: 13 amino acids. Germline V gene sequence: CDR1 ENHRY, CDR2 SYGVKD.

This clonotype was counted ten times or more. The chain uses TRBV3-1 and TRBJ1-2; TRBD1 matches 10 bases. The CDR3 has 14 amino acids. The V gene's germline CDR1 is LGHDT and CDR2 YNNKEL (reference sequence). Germline trimming cut 7 bases from V and 2 bases from J; bases unmatched to any gene: 4. CDR3 nucleotides: TGTGCCAGCACCCAGACAGGGGGCAACTATGGCTACACCTTC. It encodes CASTQTGGNYGYTF.

This clonotype was counted ten times or more. This chain links TRBV24-1 with TRBJ2-3; D might be TRBD2 (6 bases). Germline CDR1 is KGHDR and CDR2 is SFDVKD. The germline V and J ends were trimmed by 4 bases and 2 bases, with 12 bases remaining between them. The CDR3 sequence is 15 residues long. The CDR3 sequence: CATSDAGSPTDTQYF. The DNA for the CDR3 is TGTGCCACCAGTGACGCGGGGTCCCCCACAGATACGCAGTATTTT.

This clonotype was seen more than once but under ten times. The CDR3 region is CSASGEGQGAKPYEQYF. In DNA form, the CDR3 reads TGCAGTGCTTCGGGCGAGGGACAGGGGGCGAAACCCTACGAGCAGTACTTC. V gene TRBV20-1 combines with J gene TRBJ2-7; TRBD1 aligns across 12 bases. CDR3 size: 17 residues. V lost 5 bases and J lost 2; bases outside the gene matches: 13. Germline V lookup: CDR1 DFQATT, CDR2 SNEGSKA (reference sequence).

This clonotype was seen ten or more times. The rearrangement uses TRBV27 and TRBJ1-2, with 9 bases that match TRBD1. With 5 bases clipped from V and 6 bases from J, the junction kept 7 bases outside the gene matches. In germline, CDR1 is MNHEY, CDR2 SMNVEV (reference sequence). The CDR3 consists of 14 residues. The CDR3 DNA is TGTGCCAGCAGTCCGGGGACAGGGAGGAATGGCTACACCTTC. Translating it yields CASSPGTGRNGYTF.

This chain links TRBV24-1 with TRBJ2-2; D call uncertain. The germline CDR1 and CDR2 sequences are KGHDR and SFDVKD. CDR3 length equals 13 residues. The V and J ends lost 7 bases and 0 bases respectively, with 5 bases between them. The CDR3 nucleotides are TGTGCCACCAGGGCCCCGAACACCGGGGAGCTGTTTTTT. It specifies CATRAPNTGELFF.

This clonotype has just a few counts. This chain links TRBV2 with TRBJ1-5; TRBD1 matches 10 bases. CDR1 and CDR2 (germline): SNHLY, FYNNEI. V lost 9 bases to trimming and J lost 2 bases; unmatched junction nucleotides: 4. The CDR3 totals 14 residues. CDR3 bases: TGTGCCAGTGCCGGGACAGGGGGCAATCAGCCCCAGCATTTT. Translation gives CASAGTGGNQPQHF.

This clonotype was seen at least ten times. V is TRBV7-2 and J is TRBJ2-6; tentatively, D is TRBD2 (6 bases). Trimming took off 5 bases at V and 1 base at J, with 9 bases between the two ends. In germline, CDR1 is SGHTA, CDR2 FQGNSA. There are 15 residues in the CDR3. This CDR3 is CASSHGGSGANVLTF. The CDR3 DNA is TGTGCCAGCAGCCATGGGGGGTCTGGGGCCAACGTCCTGACTTTC.

This clonotype was found a few times. The chain employs TRBV5-1 and TRBJ1-5, with 9 bases matching TRBD1. Germline CDR1 and CDR2: SGHRS and YFSETQ. The CDR3 consists of 16 residues. Trimming cost V 0 bases and J 3 bases; bases outside gene matches: 4. CDR3 nucleotide sequence: TGCGCCAGCAGCTTGGAGGGGACAGGGAACAATCAGCCCCAGCATTTT. It translates to CASSLEGTGNNQPQHF.

This clonotype was counted a few times. This chain connects TRBV6-5 to TRBJ1-1, with D maybe TRBD1 (6 bases). This CDR3 has 15 amino acids. Trimming cost V 6 bases and J 7 bases, with 21 bases left between them. Germline-derived CDR1 and CDR2 are MNHEY and SVGAGI. CDR3 in amino acids: CASSRPDKGGFEAFF. The CDR3 bases are TGTGCCAGCAGCAGACCCGACAAGGGGGGATTTGAAGCTTTCTTT.

This clonotype was recorded a few times. This chain connects TRBV4-1 to TRBJ2-7; a possible D gene is TRBD2 (6 bases). With 6 bases removed from V and 6 bases from J, the gap between germline ends came to 18 bases. Per germline, CDR1 MGHRA and CDR2 YSYEKL. This CDR3 spans 14 amino acids. In nucleotides, the CDR3 is TGCGCCAGCAGTAGAGGGGAGGAGGGTCGCGAGCAGTACTTC. It translates to CASSRGEEGREQYF.

The rearrangement links TRBV3-1 to TRBJ2-7, with 9 bases identical to TRBD2. The germline V gene has CDR1 LGHDT and CDR2 YNNKEL (reference sequence). The V and J ends lost 0 bases and 5 bases, in that order; junction bases with no gene match: 8. The CDR3 length is 16 residues. The CDR3 here is CASSQDLGLALHEQYF. The DNA for the CDR3 is TGTGCCAGCAGCCAAGATTTAGGACTAGCGCTCCACGAGCAGTACTTC.

This clonotype was counted ten times or more. This chain joins TRBV7-8 and TRBJ2-5; a possible D gene is TRBD2 (7 bases). V gave up 5 bases and J gave up 5 bases, with 21 bases separating them. Germline V gene data show CDR1 as SGHVS and CDR2 as FQNEAQ. This CDR3 region has 16 residues. The CDR3 here is CASSPPVGGLEETQYF. CDR3 sequence (DNA): TGTGCCAGCAGCCCACCCGTGGGGGGGCTAGAGGAGACCCAGTACTTC.

This clonotype was observed a few times. V is TRBV29-1 and J is TRBJ2-7, with D possibly TRBD2 on 6 matching bases. Between the trimmed V and J ends, which lost 6 bases and 4 bases, there was a span of 10 bases. CDR3 length: 11 amino acids. CDR1 SQVTM and CDR2 ANQGSEA come from the germline V gene. CDR3 protein: CSVRRGYEQYF. DNA for the CDR3: TGCAGCGTCCGCCGGGGGTACGAGCAGTACTTC.

V and J are TRBV30 and TRBJ2-5; 7 nucleotides line up with TRBD2. The CDR3 contains 14 residues. CDR1 GTSNPN and CDR2 SVGIG come from the germline V gene (reference sequence). Trimming at V came to 2 bases and at J to 5 bases, leaving 8 bases not matched to a gene. The CDR3: CAWSPRGGPETQYF. CDR3 bases: TGTGCCTGGAGTCCTCGGGGAGGGCCGGAGACCCAGTACTTC.